A single sample is the source of the 20 T cell receptor beta chains below, sequenced in a study of blood T cell repertoires in COVID-19. Produced via immunoSEQ multiplex PCR; TCRdb's table is partial and in-frame only. Of 300,000 or so clones listed, roughly 90% were seen once; the top ten hold under 8%. Sequences were obtained from peripheral blood. The receptor set was obtained from a young man who had recovered from COVID-19.

CDR3 protein: CASSWVRSPHEQFF. DNA for the CDR3: TGTGCCAGCAGCTGGGTGAGGTCCCCCCATGAGCAGTTCTTC. The V call is TRBV5-4, the J call TRBJ2-1; D remains unclear. Trimming left V 3 bases short and J 8 bases short, with 15 bases between. The CDR3 loop spans 14 amino acids. From germline, CDR1 is SGHNT and CDR2 YYREEE (reference sequence).

The chain recombines TRBV7-9 with TRBJ2-3, with TRBD2 matching over 12 bases. CDR3 length: 14 amino acids. Germline V lookup: CDR1 SEHNR, CDR2 FQNEAQ (reference sequence). The V gene end was trimmed by 5 bases and the J gene end by 10 bases; junction bases not matched to a gene: 7. The CDR3 region has the DNA TGTGCCAGCAGCCCGACGACTAGCGGGAGTTCGCAGTATTTT. It translates to CASSPTTSGSSQYF.

The rearrangement joins TRBV7-3 to TRBJ2-2; TRBD1 matches 7 bases. The CDR3 covers 14 residues. Germline V CDR1 and CDR2: SGHTA, FQGTGA. V shed 5 bases and J 5 bases; nucleotides not matched to a gene: 5. DNA for the CDR3: TGTGCCAGCAGCCAAGGACAGGCAACCGGGGAGCTGTTTTTT. It specifies CASSQGQATGELFF.

The chain employs TRBV6-5 and TRBJ1-3, with D perhaps matching TRBD1 (5 bases). The germline CDR1 and CDR2 sequences are MNHEY and SVGAGI. The CDR3 runs 15 residues. V lost 2 bases, J lost 4 bases, and 12 bases lay in between. The CDR3 here is CASSYTTAHGNTIYF. CDR3 DNA sequence: TGTGCCAGCAGTTACACGACAGCGCACGGAAACACCATATATTTT.

This sequence joins TRBV6-6 and TRBJ1-1; 8 bases line up with TRBD1. V was pared by 2 bases and J by 5 bases, with 7 bases of the junction left unmatched. Germline V gives CDR1 MNHNY, CDR2 SVGAGI (reference sequence). CDR3 length equals 15 residues. CDR3 sequence: CASSYRGQGRTEAFF. The CDR3 DNA follows: TGTGCCAGCAGTTACCGCGGACAGGGCCGTACTGAAGCTTTCTTT.

The V and J genes are TRBV5-6 and TRBJ2-3, with a tentative D call TRBD2 (5 bases). CDR1 SGHDT and CDR2 YYEEEE come from the germline V gene. The ends were cut back, 4 bases at V and 2 bases at J, with 8 bases in the middle. The CDR3 loop spans 13 amino acids. The CDR3 sequence: CASSAGDTDTQYF. CDR3 nucleotides: TGTGCCAGCAGCGCCGGGGACACAGATACGCAGTATTTT.

In this sample, this clone turned up once. J is TRBJ2-5 and V is TRBV12-3 or TRBV12-4; a weak D match, TRBD2 (5 bases). The CDR3 runs to 13 residues. V lost 1 base to trimming and J lost 5 bases, with 8 bases between them. The CDR3 spells CASSLGGEETQYF. The CDR3 DNA reads TGTGCCAGCAGTTTAGGGGGAGAGGAGACCCAGTACTTC.

The rearrangement joins TRBV14 to TRBJ2-7, with D uncertain. V shed 2 bases and J shed 2 bases, with 4 bases lying between them. CDR3 length equals 12 residues. Per the germline V gene, CDR1 is SGHDN and CDR2 is FVKESK. This chain's CDR3 is CASSQPTYEQYF. The CDR3 region has the DNA TGTGCCAGCAGCCAACCTACCTACGAGCAGTACTTC.

The table lists this clone with a count of one. The chain couples TRBV11-2 to TRBJ2-1; weak D call: TRBD1 (6 bases). The CDR3 runs to 14 residues. V lost 6 bases to trimming and J lost 4 bases, with 13 bases between them. Germline V gene data show CDR1 as SGHAT and CDR2 as FQNNGV. The DNA for the CDR3 is TGTGCCAGCAGTTCCGGGACATCTTACAATGAGCAGTTCTTC. Its protein product is CASSSGTSYNEQFF.

This chain joins TRBV3-1 (or the pseudogene TRBV3-2) and TRBJ2-7; tentatively, D is TRBD2 (6 bases). Germline V gene lookup returns CDR1 LGHDT and CDR2 YNNKEL (reference sequence). V was clipped by 0 bases and J by 4 bases, with 13 bases between them. This CDR3 is 15 amino acids long. The DNA of the CDR3 is TGTGCCAGCAGCCAAGATCCGGCAGGGAGGTACGAGCAGTACTTC. It specifies CASSQDPAGRYEQYF.

A single count supports this clone. J is TRBJ1-5 and V is TRBV9, with 8 positions matching TRBD1. The germline CDR1 and CDR2 sequences are SGDLS and YYNGEE. With V trimmed by 4 bases and J by 5 bases, 5 bases remained unmatched. This CDR3 region has 14 residues. The CDR3 sequence is CASSLGQGDQPQHF. DNA for the CDR3: TGTGCCAGCAGCCTAGGACAGGGCGATCAGCCCCAGCATTTT. The entire variable domain, with the rest obtained from reference TRBV9 and TRBJ1-5, is as follows: DSGVTQTPKHLITATGQRVTLRCSPRSGDLSVYWYQQSLDQGLQFLIQYYNGEERAKGNILERFSAQQFPDLHSELNLSSLELGDSALYFCASSLGQGDQPQHFGDGTRLSIL.

The chain combines TRBV27 with TRBJ1-1; tentatively, D is TRBD1 (6 bases). The germline V gene encodes CDR1 MNHEY and CDR2 SMNVEV (reference sequence). This CDR3 has 13 residues. Deletions cut 6 bases from V and 3 bases from J, with 11 bases between. The CDR3 is CASRYREYTEAFF. The CDR3 bases are TGTGCCAGCAGGTACAGGGAATACACTGAAGCTTTCTTT.

The chain couples TRBV28 to TRBJ2-7, with D possibly matching TRBD2 (5 bases). Germline CDR1 MDHEN, CDR2 SYDVKM. V shed 5 bases and J shed 6 bases, with 11 bases lying between them. This CDR3 contains 12 residues. The CDR3 nucleotides are TGTGCCAGCAGTGAGGGTCTTCTCGAGCAGTACTTC. This sequence encodes CASSEGLLEQYF.

This chain links TRBV6-5 with TRBJ2-5, with TRBD1 identical over 7 bases. The CDR3 is 13 residues long. V lost 2 bases and J lost 7; bases outside the gene matches: 4. Germline CDR1 and CDR2: MNHEY and SVGAGI. The CDR3 coding sequence is TGTGCCAGCAGTTACACTAGACAGGGGACCCAGTACTTC. The encoded protein is CASSYTRQGTQYF.

The chain has TRBV3-1 (or the pseudogene TRBV3-2) and TRBJ2-2; 15 bases match TRBD2. Looked up from germline, CDR1 is LGHDT and CDR2 is YNNKEL (reference sequence). There are 19 residues in the CDR3. The V segment lost 7 bases and the J segment 6 bases; nucleotides outside the gene matches: 15. The CDR3 region is CASIAGRTSGGAVAGELFF. The CDR3 DNA is TGTGCCAGCATCGCGGGGAGGACTAGCGGGGGGGCAGTTGCCGGGGAGCTGTTTTTT.

The J gene is TRBJ2-7, the V gene TRBV7-9; maybe TRBD1 (5 bases). The CDR3 is 14 residues long. Trimming stripped 5 bases from V and 4 bases from J, with 15 bases between. The germline gives CDR1 SEHNR, CDR2 FQNEAQ (reference sequence). In nucleotides, the CDR3 is TGTGCCAGCAGCCATGGTAACAGGCCTTACGAGCAGTACTTC. This translates into CASSHGNRPYEQYF.

The V and J genes are TRBV7-6 and TRBJ2-1; 11 bases match TRBD2. V trimming: 2 bases; J trimming: 4 bases; junction bases outside the gene matches: 4. This CDR3 has 16 amino acids. The germline CDR1 and CDR2 sequences are SGHVS and FNYEAQ. As DNA, the CDR3 is TGTGCCAGCAGCTTAAAGACTAGCGGGGCTTACAATGAGCAGTTCTTC. Translated: CASSLKTSGAYNEQFF.

This rearrangement joins TRBV2 to TRBJ2-5, with 10 nucleotides matching TRBD2. The germline V gene has CDR1 SNHLY and CDR2 FYNNEI. This CDR3 contains 16 residues. With 7 bases clipped from V and 0 bases from J, the junction kept 8 bases outside the gene matches. The CDR3 region has the DNA TGTGCCAGCACGATTTCTGGACTAGCGGACCAAGAGACCCAGTACTTC. Its protein is CASTISGLADQETQYF.

The V call is TRBV19, the J call TRBJ2-1; D is possibly TRBD2 (6 bases). This CDR3 region has 14 residues. Germline CDR1 and CDR2: LNHDA and SQIVND (reference sequence). Trimming removed 6 bases from V and 2 bases from J, with 11 bases in between. The DNA of the CDR3 is TGTGCCAGTAGCATGGGACTCCCCTACAATGAGCAGTTCTTC. Protein sequence: CASSMGLPYNEQFF. The complete variable domain, with remaining parts taken from reference TRBV19 and TRBJ2-1, reads DGGITQSPKYLFRKEGQNVTLSCEQNLNHDAMYWYRQDPGQGLRLIYYSQIVNDFQKGDIAEGYSVSREKKESFPLTVTSAQKNPTAFYLCASSMGLPYNEQFFGPGTRLTVL.

This chain links TRBV12-5 with TRBJ2-7; TRBD1 matches 7 bases. V shed 2 bases and J 5 bases; nucleotides not matched to a gene: 12. This CDR3 has 16 residues. From germline, CDR1 is LGHNT and CDR2 FRNRAP. DNA of the CDR3: TGTGCTAGTGGTTTGCCCTGGACAGGATCCCCTCACGAGCAGTACTTC. Protein product: CASGLPWTGSPHEQYF.